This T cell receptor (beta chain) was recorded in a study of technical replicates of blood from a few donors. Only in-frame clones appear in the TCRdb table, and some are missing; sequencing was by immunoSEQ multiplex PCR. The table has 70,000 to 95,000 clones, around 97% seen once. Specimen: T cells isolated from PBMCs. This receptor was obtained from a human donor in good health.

The chain's CDR3 is CASSLGQAAYGYTF. CDR3 in DNA: TGCGCCAGCAGCTTGGGGCAGGCCGCCTATGGCTACACCTTC. The chain joins TRBV5-1 to TRBJ1-2; D is uncertain. The germline V gene encodes CDR1 SGHRS and CDR2 YFSETQ. The ends were cut back, 0 bases at V and 4 bases at J, with 10 bases in the middle. The CDR3 is 14 amino acids.